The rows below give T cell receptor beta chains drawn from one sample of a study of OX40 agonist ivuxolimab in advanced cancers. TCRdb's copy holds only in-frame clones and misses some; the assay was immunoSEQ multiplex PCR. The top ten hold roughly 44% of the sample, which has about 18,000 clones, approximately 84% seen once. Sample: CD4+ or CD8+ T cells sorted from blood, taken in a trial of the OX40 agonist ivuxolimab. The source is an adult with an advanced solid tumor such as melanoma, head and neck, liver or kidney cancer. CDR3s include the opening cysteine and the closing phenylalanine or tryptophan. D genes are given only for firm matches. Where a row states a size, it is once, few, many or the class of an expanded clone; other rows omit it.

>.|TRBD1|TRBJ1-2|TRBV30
TGTGCCTGGAATTTAGGGGGCAGCTATGGCTACACCTTC
CAWNLGGSYGYTF
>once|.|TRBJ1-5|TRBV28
TGTGCCAGCAGTATTATTGGACAGCACAATCAGCCCCAGCATTTT
CASSIIGQHNQPQHF
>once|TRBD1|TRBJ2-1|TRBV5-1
TGCGCCAGCAGCTTAGGGGGCTGGAATGAGCAGTTCTTC
CASSLGGWNEQFF
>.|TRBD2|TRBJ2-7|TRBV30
TGTGCCTGGAGTCCAACTAGCGGTCCCTACGAGCAGTACTTC
CAWSPTSGPYEQYF
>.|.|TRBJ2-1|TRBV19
TGTGCCAGTACTCGGTCTGGGAGTCCATGGGGAAATGAGCAGTTCTTC
CASTRSGSPWGNEQFF
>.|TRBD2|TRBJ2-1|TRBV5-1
TGCGCCAGCAGCGATAGACTAGCGGGGTCATACAATGAGCAGTTCTTC
CASSDRLAGSYNEQFF
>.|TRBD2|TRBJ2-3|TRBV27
TGTGCCAGCAGTTTGATACTAGCGGGGGGCACAGATACGCAGTATTTT
CASSLILAGGTDTQYF
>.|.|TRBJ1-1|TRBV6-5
TGTGCCAGCAGTTACGGCCAGACTATGAACACTGAAGCTTTCTTT
CASSYGQTMNTEAFF
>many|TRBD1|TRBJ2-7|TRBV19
TGTGCCAGTAGTGTGGGGACAGCTTCCTACGAGCAGTACTTC
CASSVGTASYEQYF
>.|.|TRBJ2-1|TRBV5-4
TGTGCCAGCAGGCTAGGTAGCTCCTACAATGAGCAGTTCTTC
CASRLGSSYNEQFF
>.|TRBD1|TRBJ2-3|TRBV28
TGTGCCAGCAGTCGTCCGGAGGGACAGGGTAGCACAGATACGCAGTATTTT
CASSRPEGQGSTDTQYF
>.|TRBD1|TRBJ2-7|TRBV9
TGTGCCAGCAGCGACAGGGGGCAATCCTACGAGCAGTACTTC
CASSDRGQSYEQYF
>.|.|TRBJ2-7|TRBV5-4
TGTGCCAGCAGCTTGGAGTCCGGACTATCATCCTACGAGCAGTACTTC
CASSLESGLSSYEQYF
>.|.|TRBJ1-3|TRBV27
TGTGCCAGCAGGCTAATTGGATTGGGCTCTGGAAACACCATATATTTT
CASRLIGLGSGNTIYF
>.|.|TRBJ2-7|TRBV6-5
TGTGCCAGCAGTCCACTCCCCGGGGGGCCTTACGAGCAGTACTTC
CASSPLPGGPYEQYF
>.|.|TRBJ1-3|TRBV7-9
TGTGCCAGCAGCTCCAGCCCCCGGGACGGAGGAAACACCATATATTTT
CASSSSPRDGGNTIYF
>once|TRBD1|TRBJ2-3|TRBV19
TGTGCCGGCAGGGGGCCGGGCACAGATACGCAGTATTTT
CAGRGPGTDTQYF
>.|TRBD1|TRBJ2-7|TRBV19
TGTGCCAGTCTCGGACAGGTTGCATACGAGCAGTACTTC
CASLGQVAYEQYF
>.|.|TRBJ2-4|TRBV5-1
TGCGCCAGCAGCTTGGGGACCCTCTCAAACATTCAGTACTTC
CASSLGTLSNIQYF
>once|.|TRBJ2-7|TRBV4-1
TGCGCCAGCAGCCCCTCTGACGTTATCTCCTACGAGCAGTACTTC
CASSPSDVISYEQYF
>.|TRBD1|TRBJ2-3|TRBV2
TGTGCCCACAGGGGGGGCACAGATACGCAGTATTTT
CAHRGGTDTQYF
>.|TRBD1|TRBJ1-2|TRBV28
TGTGCCAGCAGTCGAAGGGGGACAGTCTATGGCTACACCTTC
CASSRRGTVYGYTF
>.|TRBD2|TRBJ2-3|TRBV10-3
TGTGCCATCAGAGCCGAGACTAGCGGGGCGACGCAGTATTTT
CAIRAETSGATQYF
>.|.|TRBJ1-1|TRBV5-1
TGCGCCAGCAGCGGGGGGACCACTGAAGCTTTCTTT
CASSGGTTEAFF
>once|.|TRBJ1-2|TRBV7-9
TGTGCCAGCAGCTCCGGGGCAGAGCCCTCTGGCTACACCTTC
CASSSGAEPSGYTF
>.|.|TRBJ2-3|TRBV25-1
TGTGCCAGCAGTGAATATTGGGGGGCGAGCACAGATACGCAGTATTTT
CASSEYWGASTDTQYF
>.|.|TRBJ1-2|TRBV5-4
TGTGCCAGCAGCGGACTGGGGCCCACTACGGGCTACACCTTC
CASSGLGPTTGYTF
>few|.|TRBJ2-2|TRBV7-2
TGTGCCAGCAGCTCCCCAGACGGGGCTTACACCGGGGAGCTGTTTTTT
CASSSPDGAYTGELFF
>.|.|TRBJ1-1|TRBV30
TGTGCCTGGGAAACAGGCGCGGGGGTACCGGGGACTGAAGCTTTCTTT
CAWETGAGVPGTEAFF
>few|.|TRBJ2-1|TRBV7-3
TGTGCCAGCAGCTTAGACATCGGGGACACCCCCTACAATGAGCAGTTCTTC
CASSLDIGDTPYNEQFF
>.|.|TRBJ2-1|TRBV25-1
TGTGCCAGCAGTGACGGGCCCTCTGGTTCCAATGAGCAGTTCTTC
CASSDGPSGSNEQFF
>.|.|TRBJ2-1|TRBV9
TGTGCCAGCGGGGGGTATCGGAACAATGAGCAGTTCTTC
CASGGYRNNEQFF
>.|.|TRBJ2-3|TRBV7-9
TGTGCCAGCGTGGCAACTAGCACAGATACGCAGTATTTT
CASVATSTDTQYF
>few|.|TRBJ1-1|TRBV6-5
TGTGCCAGCAGTGAAGGGACAACAGGGTTAGAAGCTTTCTTT
CASSEGTTGLEAFF
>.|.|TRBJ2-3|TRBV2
TGTGCCAGCAGTGGCGCGGAGGCGGGCACAGATACGCAGTATTTT
CASSGAEAGTDTQYF
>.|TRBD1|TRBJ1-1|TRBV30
TGTGCCTGGAGTGTACAGGGGGCGACTGAAGCTTTCTTT
CAWSVQGATEAFF
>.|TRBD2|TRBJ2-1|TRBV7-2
TGTGCCAGCAGCTCCGACCCTCGAGTAGCGGGGGGGCGGAATGAGCAGTTCTTC
CASSSDPRVAGGRNEQFF
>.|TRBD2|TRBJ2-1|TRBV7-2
TGTGCCAGCACCCCGAGGGTAGCGGGGGCTAATGAGCAGTTCTTC
CASTPRVAGANEQFF
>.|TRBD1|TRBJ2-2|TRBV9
TGTGCCAGCAGCGCAGGACAGGGGAGGACCGGGGAGCTGTTTTTT
CASSAGQGRTGELFF
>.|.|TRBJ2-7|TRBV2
TGTGCCAGCAACCTCGGAAAGGACAGACCGACAAGCTACGAGCAGTACTTC
CASNLGKDRPTSYEQYF
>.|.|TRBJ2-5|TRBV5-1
TGCGCCAGCAGCTTGGGGCCAGAACAAGAGACCCAGTACTTC
CASSLGPEQETQYF
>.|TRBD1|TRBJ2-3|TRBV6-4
TGTGCCAGCAGTGACGGACAGGGAGGCACAGATACGCAGTATTTT
CASSDGQGGTDTQYF
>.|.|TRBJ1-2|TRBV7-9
TGTGCCAGCAGCACCGCCGGGGGGCCCTATGGCTACACCTTC
CASSTAGGPYGYTF
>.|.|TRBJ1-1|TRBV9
TGTGCCAGCAGCGTAGGGGATCTTAGGGCCCAAGAAGCTTTCTTT
CASSVGDLRAQEAFF
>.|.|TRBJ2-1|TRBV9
TGTGCCAGCAGCCGCTTTTGGGACGTGAACAATGAGCAGTTCTTC
CASSRFWDVNNEQFF
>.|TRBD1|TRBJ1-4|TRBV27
TGTGCCAGCAGTTTACTCGACAGGGGGACTAATGAAAAACTGTTTTTT
CASSLLDRGTNEKLFF
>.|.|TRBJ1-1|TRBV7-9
TGTGCCAGCAGCCCGGGACGGCCCACTGAAGCTTTCTTT
CASSPGRPTEAFF
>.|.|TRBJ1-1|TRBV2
TGTGCCAGCAGCTCAGGGGTCGGGATCACTGAAGCTTTCTTT
CASSSGVGITEAFF
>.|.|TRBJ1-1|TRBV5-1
TGCGCCAGCAGCCGGGACGTAATGAACACTGAAGCTTTCTTT
CASSRDVMNTEAFF